This T cell receptor (beta chain) was sequenced during a study of blood T cell repertoires in COVID-19. The wider study: COVID-19 samples from acute and convalescent phases originated in the United States, Italy and Spain. T cells, B-cell-depleted T cells, or PBMCs provided the cDNA or gDNA that served as material.

V lost 3 bases and J 8 bases, leaving 19 bases between the germline ends. The germline V gene has CDR1 MNHEY and CDR2 SMNVEV (reference sequence). This CDR3 has 16 residues. Per the original methods: Amplification with reference gene primers provided the estimates of nucleated cell counts. The assay was immunoSEQ multiplex PCR, and TCRdb's table has in-frame clones only and misses some. The V and J calls and clone size were taken over from that table, and D and trimming were inferred from the DNA. The sample holds about 190,000 clones, approximately 80% seen once. The chain employs TRBV27 and TRBJ1-4, with D perhaps matching TRBD1 (5 bases). The source of this sequence is a human donor in a cohort sampled during active COVID-19. Sequenced: peripheral blood. The DNA for the CDR3 is TGTGCCAGCAGTTTGTGGTCCCGGGGGAGGTACGAAAAACTGTTTTTT. It yields the protein CASSLWSRGRYEKLFF.